This T cell receptor beta chain was sequenced for a study of cytomegalovirus exposure and HLA in healthy donors (dated by TCRdb to the late 2010s). About the investigation overall: An earlier analysis of approximately 600 of the donors reported 250 to 350 Gb of sequence data and roughly 110 million unique TCR beta sequences from about 200 million T cells. HLA typing covered class I and class II loci at four-digit resolution. Several DR-DQ haplotypes were treated as single units for association and clustering because of strong linkage in the cohort. Typing coverage differed by locus: A, B, C, DRB1 and DQB1 were typed in about 620-630 donors, DQA1 in 522, DPA1 in 606, and DPB1 in approximately 450. In an earlier analysis of roughly 540 of the donors, high-throughput TCR beta sequencing was used to judge whether each TCR beta V gene segment behaved as functional or pseudogenic. The study combined high-throughput TCR immunosequencing, statistical association of individual TCRs with disease status, and machine learning to predict cytomegalovirus infection status. Donor age, sex, ethnicity and CMV serostatus were collected together with the repertoire data. A separate validation cohort of roughly 130 different subjects was used in addition to the approximately 640-subject first cohort. On average, around 240,000 unique TCR beta nucleotide sequences were sequenced per donor among about 400 genotyped donors of the cohort, with around 19% of those sequences being non-productive. Genome-wide SNP genotypes for about 60% of the 666 donors were used in a later genetic analysis, which treated that subset as a discovery cohort. Every discovery cohort repertoire had been produced on one sequencing platform. Rather than using new phenotypic data, the later analysis identified candidate immune exposures from TCR beta sequences and from how often those sequences occurred across donors. The T cell repertoires of 666 subjects were profiled by immunosequencing and related to cytomegalovirus serostatus. To study patterns of TCR occurrence, a later analysis re-analyzed previously published TCR beta repertoires from 700 or so donors and added high-resolution HLA genotyping. Of the approximately 370 genotyped donors, 75% to 85% were placed in the genetic ancestry cluster associated with self-reported Caucasian donors. An early release that covered fewer than 800 HLA-typed donors contained 250 to 350 gigabases of sequencing data and 65 million to 100 million unique TCR sequences. The study aimed to test whether signatures of past pathogen exposure could be identified by cataloging public T cell receptors. General findings and caveats noted by the study authors: According to a later analysis, TCR association rates differed among HLA loci, with DRB1 alleles showing the most associated TCRs and HLA-C alleles showing the fewest. An earlier analysis of approximately 500 of the donors showed that most TCR beta V segments appeared in productive rearrangements either about 87% or about 30% of the time, which broadly matched IMGT annotations. Across donors, most TCR sequences were observed very rarely, whereas some public TCRs were present in many individuals. A further reported finding was that TCR beta sequences accurately predicted the HLA-A and HLA-B alleles for most subjects in the first cohort. Seventeen rarely observed V segments, including chromosome 9 orphons, were excluded from the earlier analysis of approximately 500 of the donors because counts were too low. A group of highly shared sequence variants was considered likely to be a technical artifact of the sequencing pipeline. The study gave a list of some 150 TCR beta chains associated with cytomegalovirus. A few of the identified cytomegalovirus-associated TCR beta chains were confirmed in vitro to be specific for cytomegalovirus antigens. Assigning TCR associations to individual alleles was difficult when HLA alleles, especially DR and DQ, strongly co-occurred. This cohort had only TCR beta chains sequenced, and the lack of alpha or paired-chain data limited which features could be detected. Compared with the 666-donor mean, donors in an Asian-associated ancestry cluster had fewer N-insertions in productive TCRs, according to a later genetic analysis. The presence/absence analyses assumed that sequencing depth was roughly uniform across donors, and that assumption may not be true. Some IMGT-functional V segments, including TRBV6-2 and TRBV6-3, could not be distinguished by the 87-base-pair reads and were therefore excluded. According to a later analysis, most CMV-associated TCR beta chains appeared to be HLA-restricted, and the HLA associations seemed to be driven largely by CMV exposure. In a later analysis, several top co-occurrence clusters were reported to appear linked to parvovirus B19, influenza, CMV and Epstein-Barr virus. V-gene and J-gene trimming of TCR beta chains was associated with a missense DCLRE1C variant in a later genetic analysis, and the association was replicated in an independent cohort. The authors suggested that the approach could potentially be extended to other disease states and immunological phenotypes. The only immune exposure information available for the cohort was CMV serostatus. Because HLA typing was missing for some donors at each locus, association tests included only the typed subset. Linkage disequilibrium might explain the correlated functional status among segregating V segments, but an unknown experimental factor could not be excluded. Compared with equally common non-associated chains, HLA-associated TCR beta chains in a later analysis were more clonally expanded and had lower generation probabilities. The classifier was reported to diagnose cytomegalovirus status with high specificity and sensitivity in both the original and validation cohorts. A later analysis associated around 16,000 TCR beta sequences with specific HLA alleles at a false discovery rate of 0.05.

V is cut by 5 bases and J by 8 bases, and the space between the germline ends is 22 bases. CDR1 and CDR2 (SGHTA, FQGTGA) derive from the germline V gene. The CDR3 has 16 amino acids, counting the end cysteine and phenylalanine. The entry retains the CDR3 DNA only, 48 bases that are in frame from base 1. The cohort consisted of 600 to 750 healthy bone marrow donors. Cohort members were all nominally healthy when sampled, although unrecorded immune exposures were likely present. The donor was CMV seronegative and was included in the group of 352 seronegative cohort members. A peripheral blood sample was collected from each donor, and TCR beta sequencing was performed on peripheral blood mononuclear cells. Genomic DNA was extracted from the blood cell samples with the Qiagen DNeasy Blood Extraction Kit. About this clone: Its antigen remains undetermined. Qualities for individual bases were not recorded, and no much larger clone is one base off.

Libraries came from the immunoSEQ multiplex PCR assay. For the multiplex PCR, a mixture combining 60 forward primers for TCR Vbeta segments and 13 reverse primers for TCR Jbeta segments was used. A multiplex PCR assay on genomic DNA amplified the CDR3 region of rearranged TCR beta genes. The amplified TCR beta libraries were sequenced on the Illumina HiSeq System as 87-base-pair reads. As for how the authors treated the data: In a later analysis, 70 million to 95 million unique TCR beta chains were counted across the approximately 640 repertoires, and about 9.9 million of these chains were shared by at least two donors. A nearest-neighbor algorithm error-corrected the raw reads and collapsed the reads into unique sequences, merging closely related sequences to remove PCR and sequencing errors. Alignment of CDR3 sequences to IMGT reference sequences was used to assign V, D and J gene segments. For a sequence to be retained, a match of at least six nucleotides to both a V gene segment and a J gene segment was required. A rearrangement was called productive if the CDR3 had no stop codons and remained in frame with V and J, and every other rearrangement was called non-productive. Following IMGT convention, CDR3 was defined as the stretch from the second conserved V-encoded cysteine up to the conserved J-encoded phenylalanine. In an earlier analysis of 500 to 650 of the donors, sequences lacking an unambiguous match to a single V gene segment were excluded. In an earlier analysis of some 590 of the donors, a V segment was called functional when productive rearrangements were above 56.7%, and segregating when the standard deviation between donors exceeded 5%. A statistical classification framework was built for diagnosing cytomegalovirus status from the catalog of TCR beta chain sequences. In a later analysis, TCR nucleotide sequences were compared against IMGT/GENE-DB human TR gene sequences so that V and J genes could be assigned. The TCRdist pipeline was used in a later analysis to assign CDR3 sequences and most-parsimonious VDJ recombination scenarios. In a later analysis, each TCR beta chain was defined by its CDR3 amino acid sequence together with its V-gene family, and reads lacking a unique V-gene family were excluded. To address suspected cross-contamination and a sequencing artifact, a later analysis removed approximately 590 highly shared, low-generation-probability nucleotide sequences. A later analysis calculated a clonal expansion index for each public chain from normalized within-repertoire ranks of inferred template counts. A later analysis computed generation probabilities with a VDJ recombination model fitted to out-of-frame rearrangements, and checked the results against IGoR. In a later analysis, hypergeometric tests were used to score TCR-TCR, TCR-HLA and TCR-CMV co-occurrence, with a repertoire-size bias correction applied to TCR pairs. A later analysis estimated false discovery rates by permuting HLA or CMV assignments 20 times. In a later analysis, co-occurring TCRs were grouped with DBSCAN, and TCRdist sequence similarity was added when clustering was performed within HLA-allele-positive subsets. Repertoires with fewer than 30,000 or more than 120,000 public chains were left out of co-occurrence clustering, as were five repertoires with anomalous nucleotide sharing. Not all clones reach the TCRdb copy of this immuneACCESS table, which keeps in-frame sequences only. Checked studies attribute under half of the gap to unresolved V genes and leave the rest unexplained. V, J and clone size were drawn from that table, and D and trimming were deduced from the DNA. The sample records more than 90,000 clones, approximately 76% of which are singletons. The ten largest clones add up to 1.5% to 2.5% of the sample.

The sequenced sample consisted of PBMCs. The sequence derives from a man aged 35-49 years in good health and CMV-seronegative. The sequence is built from TRBV7-3 and TRBJ1-5; the best D guess is TRBD1, with 5 bases matching. CDR3 loop: CASSLLLGTPQKPQHF. In nucleotides, the sequence is TGTGCCAGCAGCCTCTTACTTGGGACTCCACAGAAGCCCCAGCATTTT.